This TCR beta chain was sequenced in a study of graft-versus-host responses after intestinal transplantation. Overall study findings and caveats: High graft-versus-host to host-versus-graft T cell clonal ratios marked allografts of patients with graft-donor macrochimerism. GvH clones appeared in recipient marrow, some first in ileum or blood. Among circulating GvH clones, peak levels were associated with early post-transplant declines in HvG clones.

Profiling relied on immunoSEQ multiplex PCR, and the TCRdb table lists in-frame clones only, not all of them. Of tens of thousands of clones listed, approximately 94% are singletons. Turning to this clone: Its antigen remains unidentified.

The sample was unstimulated CD4+ T cells sorted from spleen or lymph node cells, taken before transplant. The TCR comes from a human donor who was the organ donor for an intestinal transplant.

CDR3 protein: CASSIGTGGPDEQYF. CDR3 DNA sequence: TGTGCCAGTAGTATAGGGACGGGGGGGCCGGACGAGCAGTACTTC. This chain connects TRBV19 to TRBJ2-7; 8 positions agree with TRBD2. The CDR3 contains 15 residues. J gave up 5 bases and V 1 base, and 7 bases lay outside the gene matches. The germline V gene has CDR1 LNHDA and CDR2 SQIVND (reference sequence).